This T cell receptor (beta chain) was observed in a study of shared clonotypes between healthy human individuals. The protocol was immunoSEQ multiplex PCR, while the TCRdb copy is restricted to in-frame clones and leaves out a portion. The sample records some 1 million clones, about 74% being singletons. Germline lookup yields CDR1 LNHDA and CDR2 SQIVND (reference sequence). The CDR3 covers 13 residues. V shed 5 bases and J shed 6 bases, with 13 bases lying between them. Donors, healthy HIV-negative adults, lacked recent acute infections or vaccinations. This receptor was obtained from a man between 18 and 35 years old in good health. What was sequenced was memory CD4+ T cells sorted from blood. Subset defined: CD45RA-negative fraction. The chain links TRBV19 to TRBJ1-2; D unclear. The DNA for the CDR3 is TGTGCCAGTAGTGCCCCAGTGAGGCATGGCTACACCTTC. It yields the protein CASSAPVRHGYTF.